The clone carrying this T cell receptor beta chain was detected many times. The antigen is not known. TCRdb fed the 5' RACE reads into MiXCR, producing one record per CDR3 protein. The repertoire holds 220,000 or so distinct CDR3 sequences, with 8% to 11% as singletons. Germline CDR1 and CDR2: SGHDT and YYEEEE. Deletions cut 4 bases from V and 0 bases from J, with 13 bases between. This CDR3 is 15 amino acids long. The sample belongs to a study of CD8 T cells in ankylosing spondylitis. Study conclusions and caveats: There was reportedly significant enrichment of clones that were disease-linked in matched ankylosing spondylitis synovial fluid.

Sequencing was carried out using blood, either unsorted or a sorted T cell fraction (not recorded which). The chain combines TRBV5-6 with TRBJ1-2; a possible D gene is TRBD1 (5 bases). This receptor was obtained from a male donor with ankylosing spondylitis or in good health (not recorded which). The CDR3 coding sequence is TGTGCCAGCAGCAGCGCAGGGATCGCTAACTATGGCTACACCTTC. It codes for CASSSAGIANYGYTF.